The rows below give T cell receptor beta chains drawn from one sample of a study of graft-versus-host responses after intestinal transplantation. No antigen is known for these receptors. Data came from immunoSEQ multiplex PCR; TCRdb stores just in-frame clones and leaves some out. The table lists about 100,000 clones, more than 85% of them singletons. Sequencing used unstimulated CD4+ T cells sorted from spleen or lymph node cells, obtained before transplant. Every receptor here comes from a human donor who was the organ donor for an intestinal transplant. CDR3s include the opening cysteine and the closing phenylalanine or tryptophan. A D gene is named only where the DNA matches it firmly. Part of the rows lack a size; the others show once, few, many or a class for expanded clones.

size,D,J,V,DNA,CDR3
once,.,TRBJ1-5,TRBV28,TGTGCCAGCAGCGATGAGGCCGGGGTTACCCAGCATTTT,CASSDEAGVTQHF
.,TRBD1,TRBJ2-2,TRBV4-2,TGTGCCAGCAGCTCAACCGGGACAGCCTCCGGGGAGCTGTTTTTT,CASSSTGTASGELFF
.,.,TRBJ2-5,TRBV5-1,TGCGCCAGCAGCTGGCACCCCGAAGAGACCCAGTACTTC,CASSWHPEETQYF
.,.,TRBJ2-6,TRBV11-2,TGTGCCAGCAGCCCCGGAGGGGGGAGGGGGGCCAACGTCCTGACTTTC,CASSPGGGRGANVLTF
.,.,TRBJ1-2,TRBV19,TGTGCCAGTAGTATGGAACAGGGTTACGGCTACACCTTC,CASSMEQGYGYTF
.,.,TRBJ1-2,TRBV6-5,TGTGCCAGCAGATTCCGGGCCCTACCGGGCTACACCTTC,CASRFRALPGYTF
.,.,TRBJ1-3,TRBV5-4,TGTGCCAGCAGCTTGGACCGGGGAAGGTCTGGAAACACCATATATTTT,CASSLDRGRSGNTIYF
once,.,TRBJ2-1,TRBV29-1,TGCAGCGTTGGGGCCGAGTTCTTC,CSVGAEFF
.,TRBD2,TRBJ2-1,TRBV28,TGTGCCAGCAGAAAACTAGCGGGGGGCGAAAGCTCCTACAATGAGCAGTTCTTC,CASRKLAGGESSYNEQFF
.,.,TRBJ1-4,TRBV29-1,TGCAGCGTTCTCCGCTATACTAATGAAAAACTGTTTTTT,CSVLRYTNEKLFF